This section outlines one TCR beta chain sequence together with its context. Its antigen is currently unknown. V was cut by 2 bases and J by 5 bases, with 9 bases left in between. The germline CDR1 and CDR2 sequences are MNHNY and SVGAGI (reference sequence). The CDR3 has 13 amino acids. The data stem from a study of T cell repertoires in cytomegalovirus infection. Study-wide background: Used in the study were CMV epitopes, some recently identified and HLA-C-restricted, others well-studied and HLA-B-restricted. Signatures in public TCR beta sequences pointed to both CMV infection and matching HLA type.

TCRdb itself ran the reads through MiXCR, one entry per CDR3 protein. The sample lists some 800,000 distinct CDR3 sequences, almost 30% occurring once. This sample comprised cultured CD8+ T cells from PBMCs, obtained from culture after CMV antigen stimulation. V is TRBV6-6 and J is TRBJ1-2; a possible D gene is TRBD1 (6 bases). The sequence derives from a human donor in good health (CMV status not recorded). Some clones in this sample may be carry-over from other donors' samples. The CDR3 loop reads CASSYLGQYGYTF. CDR3 bases: TGTGCCAGCAGTTACCTTGGACAGTATGGCTACACCTTC.